Below, one T cell receptor (beta chain) is given with its context. Construction of the TCRbeta library involved unique molecular identifiers. TCRdb used MiXCR to reprocess the PCR reads, holding one entry per CDR3 protein. The profile shows roughly 500,000 distinct CDR3 sequences, around 17% of them singletons. This sample was included in a study of T-cell reconstitution after alpha-beta-depleted transplantation in children. The CDR3 loop spans 19 amino acids. Germline CDR1 is SNHLY and CDR2 is FYNNEI. Trimming at V came to 11 bases and at J to 6 bases, leaving 29 bases not matched to a gene. V gene TRBV2 combines with J gene TRBJ1-1, with 8 bases fitting TRBD1. The sequence derives from a human donor who donated a stem cell graft to a child with acute lymphoblastic leukemia. The sample in question was PBMCs from the stem cell graft donor, obtained from the stem cell graft. The CDR3 sequence: CAFCSLRGREGKVRAEAFF. CDR3 DNA: TGTGCCTTCTGCTCCCTCAGGGGGCGCGAAGGAAAGGTACGCGCTGAAGCTTTCTTT.